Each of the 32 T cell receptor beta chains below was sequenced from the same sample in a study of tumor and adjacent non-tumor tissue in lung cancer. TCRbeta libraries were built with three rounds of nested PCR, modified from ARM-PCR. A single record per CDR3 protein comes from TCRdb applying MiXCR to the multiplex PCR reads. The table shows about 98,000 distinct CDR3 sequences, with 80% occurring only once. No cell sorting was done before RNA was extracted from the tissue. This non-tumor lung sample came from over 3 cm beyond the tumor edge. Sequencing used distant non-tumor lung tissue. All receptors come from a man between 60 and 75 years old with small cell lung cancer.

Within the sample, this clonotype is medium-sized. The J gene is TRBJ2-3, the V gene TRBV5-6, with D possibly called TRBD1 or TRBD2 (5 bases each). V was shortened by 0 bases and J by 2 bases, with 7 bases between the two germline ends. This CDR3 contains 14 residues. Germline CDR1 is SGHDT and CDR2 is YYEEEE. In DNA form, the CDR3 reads TGTGCCAGCAGCTTGGAAGGGACCACAGATACGCAGTATTTT. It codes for CASSLEGTTDTQYF.

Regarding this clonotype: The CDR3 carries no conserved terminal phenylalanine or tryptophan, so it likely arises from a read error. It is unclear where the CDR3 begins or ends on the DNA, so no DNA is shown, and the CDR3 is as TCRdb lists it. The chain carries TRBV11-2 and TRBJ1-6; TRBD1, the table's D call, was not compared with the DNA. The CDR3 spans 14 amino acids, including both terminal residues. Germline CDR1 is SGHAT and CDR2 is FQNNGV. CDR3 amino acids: CASSLTGDNSPFHL.

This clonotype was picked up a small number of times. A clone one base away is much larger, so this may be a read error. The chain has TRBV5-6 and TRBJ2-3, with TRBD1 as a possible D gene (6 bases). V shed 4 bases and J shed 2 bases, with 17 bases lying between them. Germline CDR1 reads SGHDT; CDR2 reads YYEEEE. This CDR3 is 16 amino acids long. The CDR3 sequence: CASSMTRGSDTDTQYF. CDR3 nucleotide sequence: TGTGCCAGCAGCATGACAAGGGGGTCTGACACAGATACGCAGTATTTT.

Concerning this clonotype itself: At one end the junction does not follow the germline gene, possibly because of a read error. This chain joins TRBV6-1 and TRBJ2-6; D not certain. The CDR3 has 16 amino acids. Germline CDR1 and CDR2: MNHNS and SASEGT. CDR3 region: CASSEDTGSVVNVLTF. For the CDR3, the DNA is TGTGCCAGCAGTGAGGATACGGGTTCTGTGGTCAACGTCCTGACCTTC.

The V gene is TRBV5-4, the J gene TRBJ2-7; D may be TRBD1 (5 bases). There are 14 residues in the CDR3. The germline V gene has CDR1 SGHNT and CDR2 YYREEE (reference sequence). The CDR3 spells CASSIPGYGHEQCV. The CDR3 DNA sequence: TGTGCCAGCAGCATTCCAGGGTACGGCCACGAACAGTGCGTC.

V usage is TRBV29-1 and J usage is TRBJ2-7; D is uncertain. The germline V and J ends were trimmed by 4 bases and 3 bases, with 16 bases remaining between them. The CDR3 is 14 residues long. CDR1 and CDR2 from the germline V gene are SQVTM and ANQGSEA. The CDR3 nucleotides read TGCAGCGTTGCAGGCAGGAGCGCCTACTACGAGCAGTACTTC. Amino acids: CSVAGRSAYYEQYF.

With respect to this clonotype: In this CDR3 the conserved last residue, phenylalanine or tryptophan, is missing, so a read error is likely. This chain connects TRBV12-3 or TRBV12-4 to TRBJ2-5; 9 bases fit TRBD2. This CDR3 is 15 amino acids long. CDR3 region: CTSSLYSGGQETQYL. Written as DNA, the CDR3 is TGTACCAGCAGTCTCTATAGCGGGGGACAAGAGACCCAGTACTTG.

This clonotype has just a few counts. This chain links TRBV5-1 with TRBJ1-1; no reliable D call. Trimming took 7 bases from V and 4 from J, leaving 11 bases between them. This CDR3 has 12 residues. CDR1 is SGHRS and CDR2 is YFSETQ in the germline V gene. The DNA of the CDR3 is TGCGCCAGCCGACTTCTTGGCACTGAAGCTTTCTTT. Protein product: CASRLLGTEAFF.

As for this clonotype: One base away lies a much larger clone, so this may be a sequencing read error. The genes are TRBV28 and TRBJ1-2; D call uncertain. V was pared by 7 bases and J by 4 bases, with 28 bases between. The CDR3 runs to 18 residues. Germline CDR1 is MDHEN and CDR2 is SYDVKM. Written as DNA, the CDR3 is TGTGCCAGCACCCCCTTTAACCTCCGGAGGGAGGAGGGCTATGGCTACACCTTC. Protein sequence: CASTPFNLRREEGYGYTF.

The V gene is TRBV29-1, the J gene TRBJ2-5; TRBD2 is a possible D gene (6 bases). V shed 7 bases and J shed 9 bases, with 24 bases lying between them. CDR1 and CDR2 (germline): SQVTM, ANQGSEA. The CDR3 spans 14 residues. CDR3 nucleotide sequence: TGCAGCGCCGGGAATGGGGGGTCGATTGAGCCCCAGTACTTC. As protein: CSAGNGGSIEPQYF. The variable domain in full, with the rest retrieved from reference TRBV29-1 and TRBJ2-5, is SAVISQKPSRDICQRGTSLTIQCQVDSQVTMMFWYRQQPGQSLTLIATANQGSEATYESGFVIDKFPISRPNLTFSTLTVSNMSPEDSSIYLCSAGNGGSIEPQYFGPGTRLLVL.

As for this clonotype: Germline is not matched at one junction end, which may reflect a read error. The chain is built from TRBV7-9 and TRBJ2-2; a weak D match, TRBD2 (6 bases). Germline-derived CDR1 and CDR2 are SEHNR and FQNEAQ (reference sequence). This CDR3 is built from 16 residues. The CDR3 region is CASSLEMGGSTGEPFF. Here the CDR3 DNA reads TGTGCCAGCAGCTTAGAAATGGGAGGATCAACCGGGGAGCCGTTTTTT.

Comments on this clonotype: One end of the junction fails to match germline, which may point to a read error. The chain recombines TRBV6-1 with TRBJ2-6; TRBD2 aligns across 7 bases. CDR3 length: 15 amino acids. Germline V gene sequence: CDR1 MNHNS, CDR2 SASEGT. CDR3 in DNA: TGTGCCAGCACTAGGGAGGGTGCTGGGGCCAACCTCCTGACTTTC. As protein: CASTREGAGANLLTF.

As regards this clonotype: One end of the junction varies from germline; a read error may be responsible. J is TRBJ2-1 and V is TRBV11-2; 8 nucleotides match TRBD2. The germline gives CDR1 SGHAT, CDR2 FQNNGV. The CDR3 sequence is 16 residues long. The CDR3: CASGLIGRGSYNEQLF. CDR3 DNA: TGTGCCAGCGGCTTGATCGGGAGGGGCTCCTACAATGAGCAGTTATTC.

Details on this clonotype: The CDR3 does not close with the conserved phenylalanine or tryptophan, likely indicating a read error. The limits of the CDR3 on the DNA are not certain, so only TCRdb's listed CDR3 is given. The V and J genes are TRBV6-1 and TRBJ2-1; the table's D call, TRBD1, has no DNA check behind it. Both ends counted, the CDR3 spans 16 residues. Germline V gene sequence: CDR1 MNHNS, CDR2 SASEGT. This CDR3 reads CASSEAVGGFSRGQFL.

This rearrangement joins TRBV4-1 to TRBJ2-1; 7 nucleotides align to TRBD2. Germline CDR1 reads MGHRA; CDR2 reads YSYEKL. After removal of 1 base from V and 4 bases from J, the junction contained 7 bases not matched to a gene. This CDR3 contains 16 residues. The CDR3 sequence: CASSQGSGSGYNEQFF. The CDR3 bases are TGCGCCAGCAGCCAAGGATCGGGTAGCGGGTACAATGAGCAGTTCTTC.

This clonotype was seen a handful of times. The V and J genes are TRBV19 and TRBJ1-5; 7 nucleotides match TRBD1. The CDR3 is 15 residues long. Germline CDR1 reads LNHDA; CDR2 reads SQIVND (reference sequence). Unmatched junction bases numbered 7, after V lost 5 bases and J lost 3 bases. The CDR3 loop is CASSWGDRLNQPQHF. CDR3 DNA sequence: TGTGCCAGTAGTTGGGGGGACAGACTCAATCAGCCCCAGCATTTT.

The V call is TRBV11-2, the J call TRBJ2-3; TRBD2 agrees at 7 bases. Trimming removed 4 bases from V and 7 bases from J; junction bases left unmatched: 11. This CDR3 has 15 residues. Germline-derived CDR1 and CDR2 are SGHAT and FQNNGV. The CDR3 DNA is TGTGCCAGCAGCTCCGGGGGGATTGGGGAACATACGCAGTATTTT. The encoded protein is CASSSGGIGEHTQYF.

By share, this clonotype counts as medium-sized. The CDR3 protein is CASSLLSGTDTQYF. The CDR3 nucleotides read TGTGCCAGCAGCTTACTTAGCGGCACAGATACGCAGTATTTT. The chain has TRBV11-1 and TRBJ2-3; tentative D call: TRBD2 (5 bases). From germline, CDR1 is SGHAT and CDR2 FQDESV (reference sequence). The V end lost 2 bases, the J end lost 1 base, and 7 bases lay between the germline ends. The CDR3 is 14 amino acids. The full variable domain, rest sourced from reference TRBV11-1 and TRBJ2-3, is EAEVAQSPRYKITEKSQAVAFWCDPISGHATLYWYRQILGQGPELLVQFQDESVVDDSQLPKDRFSAERLKGVDSTLKIQPAELGDSAMYLCASSLLSGTDTQYFGPGTRLTVL.

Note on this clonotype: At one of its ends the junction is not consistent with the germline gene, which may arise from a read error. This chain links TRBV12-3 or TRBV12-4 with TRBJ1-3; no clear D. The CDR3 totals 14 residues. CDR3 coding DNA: TGTACCAGCAGTTTAGGAGATCTAGGAAACACCATATATTTT. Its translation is CTSSLGDLGNTIYF.

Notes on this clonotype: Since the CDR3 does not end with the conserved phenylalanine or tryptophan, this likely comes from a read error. The CDR3 DNA reads TGTGCCAACAGCGAACAAGAGACCCAGTACTCC. It yields the protein CANSEQETQYS. This sequence joins TRBV6-1 and TRBJ2-5; D is undetermined. The germline CDR1 and CDR2 sequences are MNHNS and SASEGT. This CDR3 contains 11 residues. V lost 10 bases to trimming and J lost 2 bases, with 8 bases between them.

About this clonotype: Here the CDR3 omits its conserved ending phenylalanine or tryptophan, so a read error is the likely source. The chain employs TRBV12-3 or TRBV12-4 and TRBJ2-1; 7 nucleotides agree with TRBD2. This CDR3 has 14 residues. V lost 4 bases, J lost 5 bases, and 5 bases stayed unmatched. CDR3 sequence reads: CASSCGREHNEQFS. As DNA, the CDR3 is TGTGCCAGCAGTTGCGGGAGAGAGCACAATGAGCAGTTCTCC.

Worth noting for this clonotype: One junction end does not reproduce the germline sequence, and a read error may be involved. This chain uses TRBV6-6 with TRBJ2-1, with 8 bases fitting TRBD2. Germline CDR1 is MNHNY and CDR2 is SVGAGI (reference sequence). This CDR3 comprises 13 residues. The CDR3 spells CASSIAGRRELFF. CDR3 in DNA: TGTGCCAGCAGTATAGCGGGGCGGCGTGAGCTGTTCTTC.

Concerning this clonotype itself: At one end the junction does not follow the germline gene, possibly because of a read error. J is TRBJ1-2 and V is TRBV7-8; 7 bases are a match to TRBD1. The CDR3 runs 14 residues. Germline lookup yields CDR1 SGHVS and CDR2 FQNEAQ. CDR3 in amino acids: CASSPGTELYAYTF. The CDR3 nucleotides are TGCGCCAGCAGCCCAGGGACAGAATTATATGCCTACACCTTC.

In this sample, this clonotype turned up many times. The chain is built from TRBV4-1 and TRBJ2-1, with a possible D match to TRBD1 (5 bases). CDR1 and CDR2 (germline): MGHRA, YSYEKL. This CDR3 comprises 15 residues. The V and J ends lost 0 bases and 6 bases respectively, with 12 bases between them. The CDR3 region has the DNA TGCGCCAGCAGCCAAGATTTGGGGCAGGGCAATGAGCAGTTCTTC. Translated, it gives CASSQDLGQGNEQFF.

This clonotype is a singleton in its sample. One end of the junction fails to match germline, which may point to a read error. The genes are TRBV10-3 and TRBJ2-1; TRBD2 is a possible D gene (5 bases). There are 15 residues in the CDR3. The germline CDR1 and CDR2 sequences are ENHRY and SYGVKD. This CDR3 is CAISRAEDSYNEQSF. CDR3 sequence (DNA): TGTGCTATCAGCCGAGCGGAGGATTCCTACAATGAGCAGTCCTTC.

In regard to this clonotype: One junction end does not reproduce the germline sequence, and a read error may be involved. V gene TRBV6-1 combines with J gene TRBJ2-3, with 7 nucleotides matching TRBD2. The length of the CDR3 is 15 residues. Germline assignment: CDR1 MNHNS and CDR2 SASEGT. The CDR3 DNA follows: TGCGCCAGCAGTGATTTGGGAGGGTCCACAGATTCGCAGTATTTT. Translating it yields CASSDLGGSTDSQYF.

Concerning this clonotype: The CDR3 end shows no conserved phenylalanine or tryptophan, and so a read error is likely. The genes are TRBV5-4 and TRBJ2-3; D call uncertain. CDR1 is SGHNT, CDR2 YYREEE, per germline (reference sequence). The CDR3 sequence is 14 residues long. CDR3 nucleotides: TGTGCCAGCAGCTTTCTGGGGAACACAGATATGCAGTATTTG. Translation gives CASSFLGNTDMQYL.

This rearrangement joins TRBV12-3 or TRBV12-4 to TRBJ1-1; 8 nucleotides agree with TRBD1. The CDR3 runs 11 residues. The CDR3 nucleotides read TGTCCCGGCAGGCGGACAGGGGAAGCTTTCTTT. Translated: CPGRRTGEAFF.

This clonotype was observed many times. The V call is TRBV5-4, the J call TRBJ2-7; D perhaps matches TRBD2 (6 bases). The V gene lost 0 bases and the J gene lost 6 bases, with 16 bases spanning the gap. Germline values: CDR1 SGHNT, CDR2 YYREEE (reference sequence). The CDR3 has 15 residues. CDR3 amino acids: CASSLVRETVSEQYF. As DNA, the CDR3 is TGTGCCAGCAGCTTGGTCCGGGAGACGGTCAGCGAGCAGTACTTC.

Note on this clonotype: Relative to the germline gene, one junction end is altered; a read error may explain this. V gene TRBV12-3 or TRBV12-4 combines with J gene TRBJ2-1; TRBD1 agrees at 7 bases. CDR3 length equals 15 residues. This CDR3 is CASSKRGGSWVEQFF. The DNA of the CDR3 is TGCGCCAGCAGCAAAAGAGGGGGCTCATGGGTTGAGCAGTTCTTC.

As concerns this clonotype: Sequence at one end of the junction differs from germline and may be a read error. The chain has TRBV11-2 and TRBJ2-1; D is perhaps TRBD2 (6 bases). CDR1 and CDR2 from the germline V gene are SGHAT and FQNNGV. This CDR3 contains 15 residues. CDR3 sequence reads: CVSSLLGRDHGELFF. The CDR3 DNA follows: TGCGTCAGCAGCTTACTGGGGCGGGATCACGGTGAGCTGTTCTTC.

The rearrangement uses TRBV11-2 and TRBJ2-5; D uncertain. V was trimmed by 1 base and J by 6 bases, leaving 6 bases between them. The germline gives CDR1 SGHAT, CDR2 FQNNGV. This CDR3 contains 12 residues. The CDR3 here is CASSLGIQTQYF. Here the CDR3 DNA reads TGTGCCAGCAGCTTAGGGATTCAGACCCAGTACTTC.